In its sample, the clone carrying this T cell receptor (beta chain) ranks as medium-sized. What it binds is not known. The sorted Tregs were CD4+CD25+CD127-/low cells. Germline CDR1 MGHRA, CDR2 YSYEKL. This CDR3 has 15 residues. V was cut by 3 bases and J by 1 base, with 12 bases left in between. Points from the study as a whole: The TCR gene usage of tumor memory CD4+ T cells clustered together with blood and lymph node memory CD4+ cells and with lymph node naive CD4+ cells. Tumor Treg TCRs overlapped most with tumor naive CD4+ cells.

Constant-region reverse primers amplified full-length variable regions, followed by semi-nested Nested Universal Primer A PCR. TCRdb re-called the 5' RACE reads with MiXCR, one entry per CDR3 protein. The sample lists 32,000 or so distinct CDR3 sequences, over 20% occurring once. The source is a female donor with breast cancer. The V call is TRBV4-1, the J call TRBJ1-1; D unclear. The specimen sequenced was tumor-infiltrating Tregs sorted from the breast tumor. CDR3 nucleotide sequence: TGCGCCAGCAGCCATCCGTGGCGTGAGAACACTGAAGCTTTCTTT. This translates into CASSHPWRENTEAFF.